This paragraph covers one TCR beta chain sequence. Antigen unknown. In making diagnoses, clinical symptoms, serum thyroxine and TRAb, thyroid ultrasound and orbital computed tomography were all used. Isolation of PBMCs was performed on 10 ml fresh peripheral blood. V lost 4 bases to trimming and J lost 4 bases, with 10 bases between them. CDR1 and CDR2 (germline): LNHDA, SQIVND (reference sequence). This CDR3 has 14 residues. Researchers took RNA transcripts and amplified the TCR beta CDR3 regions from them. Using the HTBI primer set, a first-round RT-PCR was run on the TCR CDR3. TCRdb independently ran MiXCR on the multiplex PCR reads; one entry per CDR3 protein. The sample includes some 650,000 distinct CDR3 sequences, around 16% seen only once; the top ten take roughly 3.5%. This sample was included in a study of T cells in Graves' hyperthyroidism and ophthalmopathy. Study background: Peripheral blood collection took place at initial diagnosis, before any treatment.

Findings and caveats of the study: Most thyroid clonotypes that were expanded above 0.001 also turned up in blood.

The rearrangement links TRBV19 to TRBJ1-4; D is uncertain. What was sequenced was blood. This TCR derives from a woman aged 40 to 49 with Graves' ophthalmopathy. The CDR3 here is CASSNGQVNEKLFF. CDR3 coding DNA: TGTGCCAGTAGTAACGGTCAGGTTAATGAAAAACTGTTTTTT.